This is a list of T cell receptor beta chains from one sample in a study of cytomegalovirus exposure and HLA in healthy donors. Clones were sequenced by immunoSEQ multiplex PCR, and TCRdb holds only the in-frame ones, with some missing. The repertoire consists of approximately 170,000 clones, with around 86% occurring once and the leading ten covering approximately 2.2%. Sample: PBMCs. The origin of the receptors is a male donor in good health and CMV-seronegative. Both conserved end residues are part of each CDR3. The order of the fields is D gene, V gene, clone size, J gene, CDR3 protein, CDR3 DNA. The D gene is left open where the match is weak. Rows give clone size only sometimes, using once, few, many, or a class for an expanded clone.

>-|TRBV9|-|TRBJ2-7
CASSVGPSRRETNYEQYF
TGTGCCAGCAGCGTAGGCCCTTCCCGGCGGGAAACCAATTACGAGCAGTACTTC
>TRBD1|TRBV7-6|few|TRBJ2-7
CASSLRQGSSYEQYF
TGTGCCAGCAGCCTACGACAGGGAAGCTCCTACGAGCAGTACTTC
>TRBD2|TRBV10-3|-|TRBJ2-2
CAISESGGRATRTGELFF
TGTGCCATCAGTGAGTCTGGGGGGAGGGCCACGAGGACCGGGGAGCTGTTTTTT
>-|TRBV18|-|TRBJ1-1
CASSTPGGASTEAFF
TGTGCCAGCTCAACCCCGGGGGGGGCGAGCACTGAAGCTTTCTTT
>-|TRBV4-1|-|TRBJ1-5
CASSQALWGEDSNQPQHF
TGCGCCAGCAGCCAAGCTTTATGGGGAGAGGACAGCAATCAGCCCCAGCATTTT
>-|TRBV6-1|once|TRBJ1-5
CASIRDNSNQPQHF
TGTGCCAGCATTAGGGACAACAGCAATCAGCCCCAGCATTTT
>-|TRBV7-9|-|TRBJ1-1
CASSPSQGLNTEAFF
TGTGCCAGCAGCCCAAGCCAGGGATTGAACACTGAAGCTTTCTTT
>-|TRBV11-3|-|TRBJ2-7
CASSSWSIPGEQYF
TGTGCCAGCAGCTCTTGGTCTATCCCTGGCGAGCAGTACTTC
>TRBD1|TRBV7-2|-|TRBJ1-3
CASSFRGISGNTIYF
TGTGCCAGCAGCTTCAGGGGGATATCTGGAAACACCATATATTTT
>TRBD2|TRBV5-1|-|TRBJ2-7
CASSSGLAGHEQYF
TGCGCCAGCAGCTCTGGACTAGCGGGCCACGAGCAGTACTTC
>TRBD1|TRBV6-1|few|TRBJ2-3
CASSEVLGQGVRTQYF
TGTGCCAGCAGTGAAGTACTGGGACAGGGCGTGAGGACGCAGTATTTT
>TRBD2|TRBV27|few|TRBJ2-6
CASTEAGGTGANVLTF
TGTGCCAGCACCGAGGCGGGAGGGACTGGGGCCAACGTCCTGACTTTC
>-|TRBV9|-|TRBJ1-2
CASSVGGGQHYGYTF
TGTGCCAGCAGCGTAGGTGGGGGCCAGCACTATGGCTACACCTTC
>-|TRBV14|-|TRBJ1-1
CASSQVNKEAFF
TGTGCCAGCAGCCAAGTAAACAAGGAAGCTTTCTTT
>TRBD1|TRBV6-5|-|TRBJ1-6
CASSEDRGNSPLHF
TGTGCCAGCAGCGAGGACAGGGGTAATTCACCCCTCCACTTT
>-|TRBV11-1|-|TRBJ2-7
CASSLAPYSYEQYF
TGTGCCAGCAGCTTAGCCCCATACTCCTACGAGCAGTACTTC
>TRBD1|TRBV10-3|-|TRBJ1-2
CAISGTAVHYGYTF
TGTGCCATCAGCGGGACAGCGGTGCACTATGGCTACACCTTC
>-|TRBV5-6|-|TRBJ1-1
CASSLPQGGRWWNTEAFF
TGTGCCAGCAGCTTGCCCCAGGGAGGGCGATGGTGGAACACTGAAGCTTTCTTT
>-|TRBV6-5|-|TRBJ2-2
CASSSTPSPGELFF
TGTGCCAGCAGTTCGACACCCTCCCCCGGGGAGCTGTTTTTT
>-|TRBV18|-|TRBJ1-4
CASSPPTAQGEKLFF
TGTGCCAGCTCACCACCGACAGCCCAGGGTGAAAAACTGTTTTTT
>-|TRBV5-1|-|TRBJ1-1
CASSLGGHLGAFF
TGCGCCAGCAGCTTGGGGGGACACCTTGGAGCTTTCTTT
>TRBD2|TRBV6-5|-|TRBJ2-4
CASSYSGLKNIQYF
TGTGCCAGCAGTTACTCGGGACTAAAAAACATTCAGTACTTC
>TRBD1|TRBV5-4|-|TRBJ1-2
CASSVRQGAYGYTF
TGTGCCAGCAGCGTAAGACAGGGGGCCTATGGCTACACCTTC
>-|TRBV5-6|few|TRBJ1-1
CASSFLTEAFF
TGTGCCAGCAGCTTCCTGACTGAAGCTTTCTTT
>TRBD1|TRBV6-5|-|TRBJ1-2
CASRDRDRREDGYTF
TGTGCCAGCAGGGATAGGGACAGACGAGAGGATGGCTACACCTTC
>TRBD1|TRBV5-1|-|TRBJ2-7
CASSLGTGERSYEQYF
TGCGCCAGCAGCTTGGGGACAGGGGAAAGGTCCTACGAGCAGTACTTC
>-|TRBV5-6|-|TRBJ1-5
CASSFGGHNQPQHF
TGTGCCAGCAGCTTCGGCGGACACAATCAGCCCCAGCATTTT
>TRBD1|TRBV2|once|TRBJ2-5
CASSETGQGGETQYF
TGTGCCAGCAGTGAAACGGGACAGGGTGGCGAGACCCAGTACTTC
>TRBD2|TRBV6-1|-|TRBJ2-7
CASSARGLAAYEQYF
TGTGCCAGCAGTGCCCGGGGACTAGCGGCCTACGAGCAGTACTTC